This is a list of T cell receptor beta chains from one sample in a study of T cell responses to AZD1222 COVID-19 vaccine. Measured with immunoSEQ multiplex PCR; TCRdb has only the in-frame clones, and not every one. Found here are approximately 89,000 clones, 92% of them singletons; the top ten hold less than 6.5%. This material consisted of peripheral blood, taken on day 0 of AZD1222 vaccination. These receptors came from an adult in good health. Both conserved end residues are part of each CDR3. The D gene is left open where the match is weak. Only part of the rows carry a size: once, few, many, or a class if the clone is expanded.

>NA|TRBJ1-2|NA|TRBV7-9
TGTGCCAGCAGCTTAAGAGGGTCCTCCTATGGCTACACCTTC
CASSLRGSSYGYTF
>NA|TRBJ2-3|TRBD1|TRBV28
TGTGCCAGCAATCCCGCCGGGACAGGGTTCGCAGATACGCAGTATTTT
CASNPAGTGFADTQYF
>NA|TRBJ2-5|TRBD2|TRBV28
TGTGCCAGCAGCCATAGCGGGAGTGGGGGGGAGACCCAGTACTTC
CASSHSGSGGETQYF
>NA|TRBJ2-1|TRBD2|TRBV6-5
TGTGCCAGCAGTTATGCCGGGAGGTGGTTCTTC
CASSYAGRWFF
>NA|TRBJ2-3|NA|TRBV27
TGTGCCAGCAGTTTTGCCAGCACAGATACGCAGTATTTT
CASSFASTDTQYF
>NA|TRBJ2-3|NA|TRBV19
TGTGCCAGTAGTATTGAGGCGGGTACACAGTATTTT
CASSIEAGTQYF
>NA|TRBJ1-2|TRBD1|TRBV7-2
TGTGCCAGCAGCCTTGACAGGGGGGGCTACACCTTC
CASSLDRGGYTF
>NA|TRBJ2-7|NA|TRBV4-2
TGTGCCAGCAGCCAAGATGCCCAGGGTTCGAGGAGGCAGTACTTC
CASSQDAQGSRRQYF
>NA|TRBJ2-2|TRBD2|TRBV3-1/TRBV3-2
TGTGCCAGCAGCCAAGGTCTAGCGGGACGGACCGGGGAGCTGTTTTTT
CASSQGLAGRTGELFF
>NA|TRBJ1-6|NA|TRBV19
TGTGCCAGTAGCACTGGTTTAAGGGGAAATTCACCCCTCCACTTT
CASSTGLRGNSPLHF
>NA|TRBJ2-3|TRBD1|TRBV5-1
TGCGCCAGCAGCCGCGGACAGGGGGCATGGGATACGCAGTATTTT
CASSRGQGAWDTQYF
>NA|TRBJ2-7|TRBD1|TRBV20-1
TGCAGTGCTAGTACGGGACAGTTGGCCGAGCAGTACTTC
CSASTGQLAEQYF
>NA|TRBJ1-1|TRBD1|TRBV5-1
TGCGCCAGCAGCATAACAGGGGACACTGAAGCTTTCTTT
CASSITGDTEAFF
>few|TRBJ1-1|NA|TRBV29-1
TGCAGCGTTGCCGTTCAGGAAAACACTGAAGCTTTCTTT
CSVAVQENTEAFF
>NA|TRBJ1-4|NA|TRBV7-9
TGTGCCAGCAGCTTGTCCGATCGGGAAAAACTGTTTTTT
CASSLSDREKLFF
>NA|TRBJ2-7|TRBD2|TRBV9
TGTGCCAGCAGCCCACGCTTCGGACTAGAGTACGAGCAGTACTTC
CASSPRFGLEYEQYF
>NA|TRBJ2-2|NA|TRBV27
TGTGCCAGCAGTTCCGGCTATGACGGGAGCAGGGAGCTGTTTTTT
CASSSGYDGSRELFF
>NA|TRBJ2-1|TRBD2|TRBV5-4
TGTGCCAGCAGCCCCCAGCGGGGCCCTTCCTACAATGAGCAGTTCTTC
CASSPQRGPSYNEQFF
>NA|TRBJ2-7|TRBD1|TRBV18
TGTGCCAGCTCAGCATCCGGGACAGGGTACTCCTACGAGCAGTACTTC
CASSASGTGYSYEQYF
>NA|TRBJ1-2|TRBD1|TRBV7-9
TGTGCCAGCAGCCGCGGGTCAGGGGGCCGTGTCTATGGCTACACCTTC
CASSRGSGGRVYGYTF
>NA|TRBJ2-1|NA|TRBV28
TGTGCCAGCAGTTTTTACAATGAGCAGTTCTTC
CASSFYNEQFF
>few|TRBJ2-2|TRBD2|TRBV6-4
TGTGCCAGCAGTGAGGGACTAGCGGGAGCCACCGGGGAGCTGTTTTTT
CASSEGLAGATGELFF
>NA|TRBJ1-5|NA|TRBV2
TGTGCCAGCAGTGAACCCTCTTCTCAGCCCCAGCATTTT
CASSEPSSQPQHF
>NA|TRBJ1-1|NA|TRBV2
TGTGCCAGCAGTGAGGCCAGGAGGAACACTGAAGCTTTCTTT
CASSEARRNTEAFF
>NA|TRBJ2-7|NA|TRBV9
TGTGCCAGCAGCACGGGAGGAGGGGGGCTCTACGAGCAGTACTTC
CASSTGGGGLYEQYF
>NA|TRBJ2-3|TRBD2|TRBV7-3
TGTGCCAGCAGCTCCGGACTAGCGGGAGGGTACGATACGCAGTATTTT
CASSSGLAGGYDTQYF
>NA|TRBJ1-4|TRBD1|TRBV19
TGTGCCAGTAGGACGGGACAGGCGGCAGAGAATGAAAAACTGTTTTTT
CASRTGQAAENEKLFF
>NA|TRBJ1-5|NA|TRBV7-9
TGTGCCAGCAGCTTATCTTATCAGCCCCAGCATTTT
CASSLSYQPQHF
>NA|TRBJ1-6|NA|TRBV6-5
TGTGCCAGCAGTTACTCGCGAAATTCACCCCTCCACTTT
CASSYSRNSPLHF
>NA|TRBJ1-4|NA|TRBV30
TGTGCCTGGAGTGTCCCGATCGGCTTAGCTAATGAAAAACTGTTTTTT
CAWSVPIGLANEKLFF
>NA|TRBJ1-4|NA|TRBV7-9
TGTGCCAGCAGCCCGGTCACGGCAACTAATGAAAAACTGTTTTTT
CASSPVTATNEKLFF
>once|TRBJ1-4|NA|TRBV10-2
TGCGCCAGCAGTGAGTCGGGCCGGGGACCAGAGAATGAAAAACTGTTTTTT
CASSESGRGPENEKLFF
>few|TRBJ2-3|NA|TRBV7-9
TGTGCCAGCATTCTGGCAGGGGTCTCCACAGATACGCAGTATTTT
CASILAGVSTDTQYF
>NA|TRBJ2-5|NA|TRBV7-7
TGTGCCAGCAGCTTATCGGAGGGAATGATGGAGACCCAGTACTTC
CASSLSEGMMETQYF
>NA|TRBJ1-2|NA|TRBV7-8
TGTGCCAGCAGCTTAGGAGACCCTAATATTAACTATGGCTACACCTTC
CASSLGDPNINYGYTF
>NA|TRBJ2-7|NA|TRBV3-1/TRBV3-2
TGTGCCAGCAGCCAACAGCCAAGGGGATACGAGCAGTACTTC
CASSQQPRGYEQYF
>once|TRBJ2-3|NA|TRBV7-2
TGTGCCAGCGGATTGGTTAGCACAGATACGCAGTATTTT
CASGLVSTDTQYF
>few|TRBJ1-1|TRBD1|TRBV18
TGTGCCAGCTCACTGACAGGGGGCTCTGAAGCTTTCTTT
CASSLTGGSEAFF
>NA|TRBJ2-7|TRBD2|TRBV6-5
TGTGCCAGCAGCGGACTAGCGGGAGAGTACGAGCAGTACTTC
CASSGLAGEYEQYF
>NA|TRBJ1-2|TRBD1|TRBV9
TGTGCCAGCAGCGGGGGACAGGGACTCTATGGCTACACCTTC
CASSGGQGLYGYTF
>NA|TRBJ2-2|NA|TRBV14
TGTGCCAGCAGCGTGACCGATGCCGGGGAGCTGTTTTTT
CASSVTDAGELFF
>NA|TRBJ2-5|NA|TRBV12-3/TRBV12-4
TGTGCCAGCAGTTTCCCCACCCTAGAGACCCAGTACTTC
CASSFPTLETQYF
>NA|TRBJ2-3|TRBD2|TRBV11-1
TGTGCCAGCAGCTTAGACTGGCGGGAGACAGATACGCAGTATTTT
CASSLDWRETDTQYF
>NA|TRBJ1-1|TRBD1|TRBV5-6
TGTGCCAGCAGCTTGGGACAGGGCTCCCTTAATACTGAAGCTTTCTTT
CASSLGQGSLNTEAFF